This TCR beta chain was obtained from a study of shared clonotypes between healthy human individuals. Study conclusions and caveats: Large depth notwithstanding, sorted-subset sequencing proved incomplete by rarefaction. Clonotypes shared by all four donors outscored non-shared clonotypes in generation probability.

As regards this clone: The antigen remains unidentified.

V lost 5 bases to trimming and J lost 0 bases, with 13 bases between them. The CDR3 is 15 amino acids. Germline CDR1 and CDR2: SNHLY and FYNNEI. Every immunoSEQ plate was one replicate of a subset's evenly spread DNA. Authors' processing steps: Without quality scores, immunoSEQ junctional reads could not be filtered like full-length reads. Method: immunoSEQ multiplex PCR; TCRdb's copy keeps in-frame clones and lacks some. V and J calls and clone size come straight from that table; D and trimming were deduced from the DNA. This sample has some 580,000 clones; 97% occur once, and the top ten carry less than 0.065%.

The chain links TRBV2 to TRBJ1-1; D gene unclear. Sequenced sample: naive CD4+ T cells sorted from blood. The subset was: CD45RA+ positively selected. The sequence was collected from a woman younger than 45 in good health. CDR3 amino acids: CASSSVENMNTEAFF. CDR3 in DNA: TGTGCCAGCAGTTCGGTGGAGAACATGAACACTGAAGCTTTCTTT.